This TCR beta chain was sequenced in a study of cytomegalovirus exposure and HLA in healthy donors. Turning to the study itself: In an earlier analysis, around 120 million unique TCR beta sequences were found from 150 million to 200 million T cells.

In the PCR, 60 Vbeta and 13 Jbeta primers were used. The table came from immunoSEQ multiplex PCR; TCRdb's copy has only in-frame clones and leaves some out. Of 100,000 or so clones in the sample, approximately 76% were seen once. V was pared by 7 bases and J by 4 bases, with 12 bases between. The germline gives CDR1 SNHLY, CDR2 FYNNEI. This CDR3 is 13 amino acids long. The clonotype originates from a man in his thirties or forties in good health and CMV-seropositive. The V gene is TRBV2, the J gene TRBJ2-3; D possibly corresponds to TRBD2 (5 bases). The specimen was PBMCs. CDR3 loop: CASIGEVSDTQYF. CDR3 coding DNA: TGTGCCAGCATCGGGGAAGTCTCAGATACGCAGTATTTT. Full variable domain (outside the CDR3, taken from reference TRBV2 and TRBJ2-3): EPEVTQTPSHQVTQMGQEVILRCVPISNHLYFYWYRQILGQKVEFLVSFYNNEISEKSEIFDDQFSVERPDGSNFTLKIRSTKLEDSAMYFCASIGEVSDTQYFGPGTRLTVL.